The 4 T cell receptor beta chains below were found in one sample sequenced in a study of blood T cell repertoires in COVID-19. Profiling relied on immunoSEQ multiplex PCR, and the TCRdb table lists in-frame clones only, not all of them. The sample includes 310,000 or so clones, 83% of them seen just once. Sequencing used peripheral blood. The receptors here all came from a woman between 50 and 59 years old with acute or convalescent COVID-19.

This clone was detected only a few times. The V gene is TRBV19, the J gene TRBJ1-2; 7 bases match TRBD1. Per the germline V gene, CDR1 is LNHDA and CDR2 is SQIVND (reference sequence). This CDR3 comprises 15 residues. J was trimmed by 0 bases and V by 4 bases; bases with no gene match: 5. The chain's CDR3 is CASSTQGVTNYGYTF. CDR3 bases: TGTGCCAGTAGTACCCAGGGGGTTACTAACTATGGCTACACCTTC.

The gene calls are TRBV7-3 and TRBJ2-3; D is possibly TRBD2 (5 bases). The germline V gene encodes CDR1 SGHTA and CDR2 FQGTGA. With 5 bases removed from V and 4 bases from J, the gap between germline ends came to 10 bases. The CDR3 totals 13 residues. CDR3 region: CASSPGWSDTQYF. The CDR3 bases are TGTGCCAGCAGCCCGGGGTGGTCAGATACGCAGTATTTT.

V is TRBV5-4 and J is TRBJ2-3; 7 nucleotides match TRBD2. Germline CDR1 reads SGHNT; CDR2 reads YYREEE (reference sequence). CDR3 size: 16 residues. Trimming removed 3 bases from V and 0 bases from J; junction bases left unmatched: 7. CDR3 in DNA: TGTGCCAGCAGCTCCGGGACTATCACTAGCACAGATACGCAGTATTTT. Its translation is CASSSGTITSTDTQYF.

The rearrangement links TRBV19 to TRBJ2-5, with TRBD2 as a possible D gene (6 bases). Germline lookup yields CDR1 LNHDA and CDR2 SQIVND (reference sequence). V was trimmed by 7 bases and J by 0 bases, leaving 18 bases between them. CDR3 length: 16 residues. CDR3 bases: TGTGCCAGTAACCCCGGTAGCGGTTCTTACCAAGAGACCCAGTACTTC. Protein: CASNPGSGSYQETQYF.